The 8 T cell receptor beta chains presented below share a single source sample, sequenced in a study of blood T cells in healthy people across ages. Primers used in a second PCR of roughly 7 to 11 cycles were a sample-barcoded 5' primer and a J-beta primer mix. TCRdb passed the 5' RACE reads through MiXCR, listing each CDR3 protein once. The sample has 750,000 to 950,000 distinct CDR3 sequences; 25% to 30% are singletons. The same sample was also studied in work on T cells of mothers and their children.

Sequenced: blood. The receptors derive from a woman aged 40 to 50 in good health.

The CDR3: CSARRTARSAEAFF. DNA of the CDR3: TGCAGTGCTAGGAGGACAGCCCGGTCGGCTGAAGCTTTCTTT. The chain uses TRBV20-1 and TRBJ1-1, with D possibly matching TRBD1 (6 bases). Trimming left V 3 bases short and J 6 bases short, with 17 bases between. CDR1 and CDR2 from the germline V gene are DFQATT and SNEGSKA (reference sequence). The CDR3 is made up of 14 amino acids.

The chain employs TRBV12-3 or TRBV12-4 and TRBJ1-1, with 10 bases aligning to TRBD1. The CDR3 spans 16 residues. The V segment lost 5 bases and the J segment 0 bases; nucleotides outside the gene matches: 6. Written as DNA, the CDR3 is TGTGCCAGCAGTCATGACAGGGGGCTCATGAACACTGAAGCTTTCTTT. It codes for CASSHDRGLMNTEAFF.

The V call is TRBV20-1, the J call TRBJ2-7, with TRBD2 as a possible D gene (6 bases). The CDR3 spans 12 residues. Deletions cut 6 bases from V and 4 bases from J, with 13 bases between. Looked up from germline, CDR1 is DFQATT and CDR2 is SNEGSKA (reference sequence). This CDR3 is CSAGASAYEQYF. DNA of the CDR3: TGCAGTGCAGGGGCTAGCGCGTACGAGCAGTACTTC.

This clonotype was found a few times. The CDR3 DNA reads as TGCGCCAGCAGCTCACTCCGGGACACCTCTCGCCCAGATACGCAGTATTTT. This encodes CASSSLRDTSRPDTQYF. This rearrangement joins TRBV5-1 to TRBJ2-3, with a tentative D call TRBD1 (6 bases). Trimming removed 3 bases at V and 4 bases at J, with 21 bases between. This CDR3 comprises 17 residues. Per germline, CDR1 SGHRS and CDR2 YFSETQ.

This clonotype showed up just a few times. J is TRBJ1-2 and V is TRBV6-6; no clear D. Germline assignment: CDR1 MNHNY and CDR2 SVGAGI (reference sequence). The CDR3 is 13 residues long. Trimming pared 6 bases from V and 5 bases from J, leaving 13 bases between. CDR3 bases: TGTGCCAGCAGCCCAAGCGGGGAGTATGGCTACACCTTC. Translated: CASSPSGEYGYTF.

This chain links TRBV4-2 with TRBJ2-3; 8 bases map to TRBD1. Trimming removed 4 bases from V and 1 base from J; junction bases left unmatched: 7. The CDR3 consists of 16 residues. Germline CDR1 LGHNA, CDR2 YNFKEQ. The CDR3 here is CASSLSTGGGTDTQYF. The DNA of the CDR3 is TGTGCCAGCAGCCTTTCTACAGGGGGTGGCACAGATACGCAGTATTTT.

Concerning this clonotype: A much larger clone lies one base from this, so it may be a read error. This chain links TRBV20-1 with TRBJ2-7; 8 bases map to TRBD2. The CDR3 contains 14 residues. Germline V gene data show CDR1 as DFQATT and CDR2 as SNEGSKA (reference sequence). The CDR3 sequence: CSAVSGVASHEQYF. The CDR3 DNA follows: TGCAGTGCTGTTAGCGGGGTGGCCTCCCACGAGCAGTACTTC.

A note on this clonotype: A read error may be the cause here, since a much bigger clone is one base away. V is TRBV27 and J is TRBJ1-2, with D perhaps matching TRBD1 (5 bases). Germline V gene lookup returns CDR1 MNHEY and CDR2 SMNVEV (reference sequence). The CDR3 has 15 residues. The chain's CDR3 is CASSPRRAGNYDYTF. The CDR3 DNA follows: TGTGCCAGCAGTCCTCGTAGAGCAGGGAACTATGACTACACCTTC.